What follows describes a single T cell receptor beta chain. This clonotype was picked up one time. Its antigen has not been determined. No base-level quality is on record; no much larger clone is a single base apart. A single read constitutes weak evidence. This record comes from a study of T cell repertoires in cytomegalovirus infection (dated by TCRdb to the late 2010s). General notes on the study: Alongside well-studied HLA-B-restricted epitopes, the peptide stimulations were aimed at recently identified HLA-C-restricted CMV epitopes, whose presentation resists viral immunomodulation. Because public TCR beta signatures pointed to carriage of CMV infection together with the matching HLA type, the HLA type of each donor mattered for the analysis. General findings and caveats noted by the study authors: The ex vivo response was dominated by HLA-C-restricted CMV-specific TCR beta clonotypes, which also provided the single most frequent clonotype in two of eight donors. Carriers of CMV infection plus the relevant HLA type were discriminated by the cumulative frequency of public TCR beta family members in the study cohort and in an independent approximately 340-donor cohort.

The CDR3 goes from the cysteine to the phenylalanine over 13 residues. Left in the record is the CDR3 DNA by itself, 39 bases read in frame from the first base. Taken from the germline V gene, the CDR1 and CDR2 loops are SGHAT and FQNNGV. Deletion took 5 bases off V and 5 bases off J, with a span of 10 bases between the germline ends. The label giving this sample's treatment or condition can be read as: in vitro stimulation with specific CMV peptide epitopes to enrich CMV-specific T cells. Instrument used: Illumina HiSeq 1500. In-frame beta chains were kept once TCRdb had trimmed the public reads at Q25 with fastp and called clones with MiXCR. Rows with one shared CDR3 protein collapse into an entry with the most common genes and DNA. The sample table lists some 350,000 distinct CDR3 sequences, approximately 35% of them with a count of one. Roughly 13% of the sample is held by the ten biggest clonotypes.

The sample in question was cultured PBMCs, obtained from culture after CMV antigen stimulation. The chain is assembled from TRBV11-2 and TRBJ2-1; the D gene cannot be named for sure. The sequence derives from a human donor in good health (CMV status not recorded). Some clones in this sample may be carry-over from other donors' samples. In nucleotide form, the sequence is TGTGCCAGCAGCACGGACCGGGACAATGAGCAGTTCTTC. Its protein is CASSTDRDNEQFF.